This T cell receptor (beta chain) was documented in a study of cytomegalovirus exposure and HLA in healthy donors. Whole-study context: A subsequent analysis reported that the 120 validation repertoires were produced on the same platform that had also been used for the roughly 670 first-cohort repertoires.

The CDR3 is 15 amino acids. Unmatched junction bases numbered 3, after V lost 2 bases and J lost 1 base. The V gene's germline CDR1 is MNHEY and CDR2 SVGAGI. As for this clone: As yet, its antigen is unknown.

These donors were members of the approximately 110-subject validation cohort, a group separate from the roughly 670-subject first cohort. Findings and caveats of the study: Accounts indicate the classifier identified cytomegalovirus status with strong specificity and sensitivity. According to a later analysis, TCR clusters from the first cohort tended to co-occur in the roughly 130 validation repertoires.

Measured with immunoSEQ multiplex PCR; TCRdb has only the in-frame clones, and not every one. This sample has hundreds of thousands of clones, with around 90% found just once. Sequencing input: PBMCs. This chain connects TRBV6-5 to TRBJ2-5; 8 nucleotides line up with TRBD1. This clonotype originated in a woman under 30 in good health and CMV-seropositive. CDR3 region: CASSYGDRLQETQYF. The DNA for the CDR3 is TGTGCCAGCAGTTACGGGGACAGGCTCCAAGAGACCCAGTACTTC.